This TCR beta chain came from a study of memory CD4+ T cells and cytomegalovirus serostatus. Overall study: Of the healthy Belgian adults, 9 were CMV seropositive and around 22 seronegative.

The sort gate was single viable CD3+CD4+CD8-CD45RO+ cells for memory CD4+ T cells. As originally analysed: Out-of-frame sequences were removed, leaving about 2,300,000 distinct TCRbeta sequences. Profiled with immunoSEQ multiplex PCR; TCRdb holds only in-frame clones, not every one. The DNA was the basis for D and trimming; V, J and clone size are from that table. The sample yields roughly 28,000 clones, 60% to 85% seen once. Germline V CDR1 and CDR2: SGHVS, FNYEAQ. V gave up 1 base and J gave up 8 bases; unmatched junction bases: 5. The CDR3 runs to 15 residues. As concerns this clone: Its antigen is undetermined.

Overall study findings and caveats: Each of approximately 70 CMV-associated TCRbeta sequences occurred in one to five individuals. The CMV-associated TCR signature appears largely within the CD4+ memory repertoire.

The sequence was obtained from an adult in good health and CMV-seronegative. This chain uses TRBV7-6 with TRBJ1-2; TRBD1 agrees at 12 bases. The specimen was memory CD4+ T cells from blood. The CDR3 sequence: CASSLEGQGARGYTF. In DNA, the CDR3 is TGTGCCAGCAGCTTAGAGGGACAGGGGGCTAGGGGCTACACCTTC. Filled out from reference TRBV7-6 and TRBJ1-2, the complete variable domain reads GAGVSQSPRYKVTKRGQDVALRCDPISGHVSLYWYRQALGQGPEFLTYFNYEAQQDKSGLPNDRFSAERPEGSISTLTIQRTEQRDSAMYRCASSLEGQGARGYTFGSGTRLTVV.